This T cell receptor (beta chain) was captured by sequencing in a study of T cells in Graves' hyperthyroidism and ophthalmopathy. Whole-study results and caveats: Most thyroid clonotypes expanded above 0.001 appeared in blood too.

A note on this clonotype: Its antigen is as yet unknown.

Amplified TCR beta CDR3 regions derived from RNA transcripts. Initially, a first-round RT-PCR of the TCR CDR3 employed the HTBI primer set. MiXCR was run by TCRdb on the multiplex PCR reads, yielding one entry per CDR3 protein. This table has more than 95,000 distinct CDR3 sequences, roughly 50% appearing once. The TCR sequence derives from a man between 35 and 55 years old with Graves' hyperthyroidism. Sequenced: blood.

DNA of the CDR3: TGTGCCAGCACTTTTGGGGGCTTGAACACTGAAGCTTTCTTT. It is translated as CASTFGGLNTEAFF. The genes are TRBV2 and TRBJ1-1; D might be TRBD1 (6 bases). CDR3 length: 14 amino acids. The germline V and J ends were trimmed by 7 bases and 0 bases, with 12 bases remaining between them. CDR1 is SNHLY, CDR2 FYNNEI, per germline.